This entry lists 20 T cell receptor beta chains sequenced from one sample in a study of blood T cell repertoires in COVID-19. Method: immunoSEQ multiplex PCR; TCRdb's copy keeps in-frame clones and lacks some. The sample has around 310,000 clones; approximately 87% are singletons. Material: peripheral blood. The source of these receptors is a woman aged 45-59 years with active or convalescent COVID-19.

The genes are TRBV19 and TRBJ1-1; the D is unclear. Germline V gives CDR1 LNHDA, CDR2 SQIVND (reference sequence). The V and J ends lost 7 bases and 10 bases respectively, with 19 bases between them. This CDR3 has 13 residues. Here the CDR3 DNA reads TGTGCCAGTACCAAAACGCCGTCCCGGGTAGCTTTCTTT. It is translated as CASTKTPSRVAFF.

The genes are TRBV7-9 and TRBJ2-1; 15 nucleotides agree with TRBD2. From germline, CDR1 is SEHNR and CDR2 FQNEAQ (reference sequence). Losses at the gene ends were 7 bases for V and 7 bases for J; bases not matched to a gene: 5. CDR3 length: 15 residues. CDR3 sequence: CASTEGTSGRNEQFF. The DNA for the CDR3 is TGTGCCAGCACCGAGGGGACTAGCGGGAGGAATGAGCAGTTCTTC. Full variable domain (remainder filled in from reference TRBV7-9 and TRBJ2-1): DTGVSQNPRHKITKRGQNVTFRCDPISEHNRLYWYRQTLGQGPEFLTYFQNEAQLEKSRLLSDRFSAERPKGSFSTLEIQRTEQGDSAMYLCASTEGTSGRNEQFFGPGTRLTVL.

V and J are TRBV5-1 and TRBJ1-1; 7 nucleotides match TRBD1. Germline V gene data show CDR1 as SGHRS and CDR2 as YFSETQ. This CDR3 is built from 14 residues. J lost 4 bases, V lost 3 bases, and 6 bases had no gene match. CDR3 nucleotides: TGCGCCAGCAGCTCCGGGACAGTAGGCACTGAAGCTTTCTTT. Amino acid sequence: CASSSGTVGTEAFF.

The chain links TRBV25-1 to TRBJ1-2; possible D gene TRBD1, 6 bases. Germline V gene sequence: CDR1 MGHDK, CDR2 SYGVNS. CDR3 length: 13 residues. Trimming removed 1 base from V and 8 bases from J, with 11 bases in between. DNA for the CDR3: TGTGCCAGCAGTGAATTGGGGGCCCGAGGCTACACCTTC. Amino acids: CASSELGARGYTF.

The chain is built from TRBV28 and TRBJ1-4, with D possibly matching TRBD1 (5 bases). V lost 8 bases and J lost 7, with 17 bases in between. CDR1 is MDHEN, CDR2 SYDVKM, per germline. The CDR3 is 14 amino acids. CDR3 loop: CASGFQGSGEKLFF. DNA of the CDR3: TGTGCCAGCGGATTCCAGGGTAGCGGTGAAAAACTGTTTTTT.

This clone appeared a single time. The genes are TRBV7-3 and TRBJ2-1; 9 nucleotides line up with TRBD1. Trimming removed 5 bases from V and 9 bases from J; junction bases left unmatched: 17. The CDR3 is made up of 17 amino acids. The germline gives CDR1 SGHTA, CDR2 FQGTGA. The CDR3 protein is CASSRDHRNRGLGEQFF. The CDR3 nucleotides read TGTGCCAGCAGCCGAGACCATCGAAACAGGGGGCTGGGTGAGCAGTTCTTC.

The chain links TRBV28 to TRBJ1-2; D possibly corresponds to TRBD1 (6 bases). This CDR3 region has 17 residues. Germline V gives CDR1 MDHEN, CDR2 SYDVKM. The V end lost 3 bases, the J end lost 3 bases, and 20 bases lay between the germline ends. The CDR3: CASSFIGTTHGDYGYTF. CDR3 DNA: TGTGCCAGCAGTTTCATCGGGACAACCCACGGGGACTATGGCTACACCTTC.

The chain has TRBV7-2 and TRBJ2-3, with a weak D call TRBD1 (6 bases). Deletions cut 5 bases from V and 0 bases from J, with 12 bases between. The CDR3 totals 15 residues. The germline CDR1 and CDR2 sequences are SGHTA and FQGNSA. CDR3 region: CASSRRTASTDTQYF. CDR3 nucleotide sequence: TGTGCCAGCAGCCGTCGGACAGCTAGCACAGATACGCAGTATTTT.

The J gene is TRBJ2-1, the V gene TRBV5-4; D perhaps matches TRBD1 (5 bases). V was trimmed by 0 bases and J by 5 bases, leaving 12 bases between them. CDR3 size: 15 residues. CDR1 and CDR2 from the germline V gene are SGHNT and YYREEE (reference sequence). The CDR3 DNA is TGTGCCAGCAGCTTGGGTGGCAGGGAAAACAATGAGCAGTTCTTC. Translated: CASSLGGRENNEQFF.

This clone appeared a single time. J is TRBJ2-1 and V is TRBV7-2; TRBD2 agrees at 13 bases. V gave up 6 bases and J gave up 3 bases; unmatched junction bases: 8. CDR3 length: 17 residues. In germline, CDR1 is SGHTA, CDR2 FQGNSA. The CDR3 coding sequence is TGTGCCAGCAGTCAAAGCTGGACTAGCGGGGGCTACAATGAGCAGTTCTTC. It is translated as CASSQSWTSGGYNEQFF.

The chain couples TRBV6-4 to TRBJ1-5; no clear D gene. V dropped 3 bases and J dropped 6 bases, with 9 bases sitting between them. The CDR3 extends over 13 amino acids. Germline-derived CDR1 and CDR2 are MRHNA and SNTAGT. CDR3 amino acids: CASSEQVGQPQHF. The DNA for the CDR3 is TGTGCCAGCAGTGAGCAGGTGGGTCAGCCCCAGCATTTT.

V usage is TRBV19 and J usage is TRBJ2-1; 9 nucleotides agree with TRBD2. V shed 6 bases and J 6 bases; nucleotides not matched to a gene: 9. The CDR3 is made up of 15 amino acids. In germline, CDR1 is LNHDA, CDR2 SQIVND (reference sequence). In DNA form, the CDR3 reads TGTGCCAGTAGCCCCATAGCGGGAGTCAGCAATGAGCAGTTCTTC. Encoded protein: CASSPIAGVSNEQFF.

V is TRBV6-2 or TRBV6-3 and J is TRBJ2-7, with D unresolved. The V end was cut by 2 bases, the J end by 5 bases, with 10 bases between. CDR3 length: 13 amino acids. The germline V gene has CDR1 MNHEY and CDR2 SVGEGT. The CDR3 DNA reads TGTGCCAGCAGTTACGGCAGGTTAAACGAGCAGTACTTC. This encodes CASSYGRLNEQYF.

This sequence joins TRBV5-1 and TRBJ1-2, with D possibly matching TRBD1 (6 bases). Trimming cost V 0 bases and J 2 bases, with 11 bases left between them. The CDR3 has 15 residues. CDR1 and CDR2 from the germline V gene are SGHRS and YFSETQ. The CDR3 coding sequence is TGCGCCAGCAGCTTGGCAGGGGCGTTCAACTATGGCTACACCTTC. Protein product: CASSLAGAFNYGYTF.

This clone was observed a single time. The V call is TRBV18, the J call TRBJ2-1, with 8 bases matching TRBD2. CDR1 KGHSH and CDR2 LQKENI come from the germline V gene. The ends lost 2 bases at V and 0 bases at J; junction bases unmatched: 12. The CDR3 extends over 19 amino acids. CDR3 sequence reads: CASSPFSSGILSSYNEQFF. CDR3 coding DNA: TGTGCCAGCTCACCATTTAGTAGCGGGATCCTGAGCTCCTACAATGAGCAGTTCTTC.

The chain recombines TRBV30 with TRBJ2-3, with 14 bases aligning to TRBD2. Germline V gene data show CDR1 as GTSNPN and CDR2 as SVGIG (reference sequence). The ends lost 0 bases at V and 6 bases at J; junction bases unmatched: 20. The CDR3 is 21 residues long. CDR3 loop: CAWSVEGGTSGRPPMTDTQYF. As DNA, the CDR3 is TGTGCCTGGAGTGTCGAGGGCGGGACTAGCGGGAGACCCCCGATGACGGATACGCAGTATTTT.

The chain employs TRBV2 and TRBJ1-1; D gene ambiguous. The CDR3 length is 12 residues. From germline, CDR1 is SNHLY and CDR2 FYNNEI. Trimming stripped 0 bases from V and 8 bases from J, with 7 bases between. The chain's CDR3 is CASSEAGGEAFF. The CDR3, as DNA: TGTGCCAGCAGTGAAGCGGGAGGGGAAGCTTTCTTT.

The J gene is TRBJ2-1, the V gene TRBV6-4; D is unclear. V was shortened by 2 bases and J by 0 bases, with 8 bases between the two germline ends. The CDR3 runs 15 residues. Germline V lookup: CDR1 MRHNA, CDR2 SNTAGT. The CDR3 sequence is CASSDGGDSYNEQFF. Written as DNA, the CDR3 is TGTGCCAGCAGTGACGGCGGAGACTCCTACAATGAGCAGTTCTTC.

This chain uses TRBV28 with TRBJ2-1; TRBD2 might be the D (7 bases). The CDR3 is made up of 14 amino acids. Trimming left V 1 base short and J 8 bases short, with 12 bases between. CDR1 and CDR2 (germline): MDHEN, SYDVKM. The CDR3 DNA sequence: TGTGCCAGCAGTTTATCGGGGGCGGGGGATGAGCAGTTCTTC. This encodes CASSLSGAGDEQFF.

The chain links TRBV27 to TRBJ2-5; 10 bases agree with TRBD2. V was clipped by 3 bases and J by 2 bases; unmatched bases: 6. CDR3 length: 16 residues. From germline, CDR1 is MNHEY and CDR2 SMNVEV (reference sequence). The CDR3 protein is CASSFSLAGLQETQYF. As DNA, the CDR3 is TGTGCCAGCAGTTTCTCACTAGCGGGGCTACAAGAGACCCAGTACTTC.